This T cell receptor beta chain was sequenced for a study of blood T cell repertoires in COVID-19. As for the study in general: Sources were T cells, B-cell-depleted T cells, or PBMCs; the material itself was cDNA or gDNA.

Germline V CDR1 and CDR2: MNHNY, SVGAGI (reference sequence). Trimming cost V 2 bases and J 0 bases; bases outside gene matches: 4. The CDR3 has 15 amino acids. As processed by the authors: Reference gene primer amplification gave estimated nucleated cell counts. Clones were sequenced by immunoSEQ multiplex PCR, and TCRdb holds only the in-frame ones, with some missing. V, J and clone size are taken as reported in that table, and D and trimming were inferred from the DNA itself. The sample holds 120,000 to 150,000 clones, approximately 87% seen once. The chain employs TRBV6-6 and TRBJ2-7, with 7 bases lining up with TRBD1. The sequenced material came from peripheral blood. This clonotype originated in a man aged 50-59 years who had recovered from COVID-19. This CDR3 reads CASSYRGQSSYEQYF. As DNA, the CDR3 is TGTGCCAGCAGTTACAGGGGACAGAGCTCCTACGAGCAGTACTTC.